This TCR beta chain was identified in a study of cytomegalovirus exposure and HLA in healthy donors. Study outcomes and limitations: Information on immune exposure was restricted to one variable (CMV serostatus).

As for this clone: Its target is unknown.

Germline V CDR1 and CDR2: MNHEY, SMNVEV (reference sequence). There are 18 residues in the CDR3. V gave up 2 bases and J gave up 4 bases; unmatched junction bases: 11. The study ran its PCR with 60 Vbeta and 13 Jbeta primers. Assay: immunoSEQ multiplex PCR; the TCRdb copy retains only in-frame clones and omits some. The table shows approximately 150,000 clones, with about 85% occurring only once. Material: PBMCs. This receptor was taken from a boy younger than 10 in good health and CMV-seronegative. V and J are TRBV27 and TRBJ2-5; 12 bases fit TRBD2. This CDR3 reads CASSLAGLAGGTGETQYF. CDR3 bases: TGTGCCAGCAGTTTAGCCGGGCTAGCGGGAGGGACTGGAGAGACCCAGTACTTC.